These T cell receptor beta chains were read from a single sample in a study of CXCR3-negative and CXCR3-positive naive CD8 T cells. TCRdb reprocessed the 5' RACE reads, with one entry per CDR3 protein and no DNA. The sample table sets out over 35,000 distinct CDR3 sequences. Material: naive CXCR3- CD8+ T cells from blood. The receptors were sampled from a human donor in good health. Some clones in this sample may be carry-over from other donors' samples. Both conserved end residues are part of each CDR3. Size is stated for part of the rows, as once, few or many counts, or as a class when the clone is expanded.

V	size	J	CDR3
TRBV27	.	TRBJ2-1	CASTGVGDEQFF
TRBV7-9	.	TRBJ2-1	CASSLPGGPNNEQFF
TRBV28	.	TRBJ2-7	CASSLVVEQYF
TRBV28	.	TRBJ2-7	CASSGIWDRALAGEAYEQYF
TRBV28	.	TRBJ2-7	CASSLWGGQFRSYEQYF
TRBV11-2	.	TRBJ2-5	CASSPNTLETQYF
TRBV20-1	.	TRBJ2-6	CSVVEGSSGANVLTF
TRBV6-1	.	TRBJ1-1	CASSEAENTEAFF
TRBV5-1	.	TRBJ2-7	CASSIRDRAYEQYF
TRBV4-2	.	TRBJ2-2	CASTTGGLSTGELFF
TRBV6-2/TRBV6-3	.	TRBJ1-4	CASSRGTGNEKLFF
TRBV5-1	.	TRBJ2-3	CASSFRSNPQDTQYF
TRBV3-1	medium-sized	TRBJ2-7	CASSQDINEQYF
TRBV21-1	.	TRBJ2-1	CASSNEETVSNEQFF
TRBV5-1	.	TRBJ2-2	CASSSGLADGELFF
TRBV28	.	TRBJ2-2	CASSSDVNTGELFF
TRBV4-3	.	TRBJ2-7	CASSQDLGSYEQYF
TRBV7-6	.	TRBJ2-7	CASSTQGFYEQYF
TRBV19	.	TRBJ2-7	CASSIAVLYEQYF
TRBV7-8	.	TRBJ2-2	CASSLITSDTGELFF
TRBV12-3/TRBV12-4	.	TRBJ2-2	CASRNQGTGELFF
TRBV20-1	.	TRBJ2-7	CSARAASGPNYEQYF
TRBV7-6	.	TRBJ2-1	CASSSESGTYSEQFF
TRBV12-3/TRBV12-4	.	TRBJ2-7	CASSLSPASYEQYF
TRBV19	.	TRBJ1-1	CASSTLGSNTEAFF
TRBV27	.	TRBJ2-7	CASSLGGPAYEQYF
TRBV27	.	TRBJ2-7	CASSPGLGSYEQYF
TRBV6-5	.	TRBJ2-5	CASSAGRGAETQYF
TRBV13	.	TRBJ2-7	CASSLTGRAKEQYF
TRBV7-9	.	TRBJ2-5	CASSSVDSQETQYF
TRBV28	.	TRBJ2-3	CASTTTDTQYF
TRBV29-1	.	TRBJ2-5	CSVDEGNQETQYF
TRBV5-1	medium-sized	TRBJ2-3	CASSLVGMVADTQYF
TRBV29-1	.	TRBJ2-1	CSVYSGGSVGSYNEQFF
TRBV29-1	.	TRBJ2-1	CSVEEVSYGAQFNEQFF
TRBV6-5	.	TRBJ2-7	CASSPGGKNRGHSYEQYF
TRBV7-9	.	TRBJ2-7	CASSVTGTAYEQYF
TRBV5-1	.	TRBJ1-1	CASSSTGGRGTEAFF
TRBV12-3/TRBV12-4	.	TRBJ2-7	CASSRDTGSYEQYF
TRBV18	.	TRBJ2-7	CASSHDSYEQYF
TRBV20-1	.	TRBJ2-5	CSARLAGLPLGVQETQYF
TRBV20-1	.	TRBJ2-1	CSARDSTAGPPRPARLDEQFF
TRBV2	.	TRBJ2-2	CASTEPHWASTGELFF
TRBV7-9	.	TRBJ2-2	CASSLGQRNTGELFF
TRBV13	.	TRBJ1-1	CASSLSGVTEAFF
TRBV10-3	.	TRBJ2-7	CAISGFGSDTYEQYF
TRBV29-1	.	TRBJ2-1	CSVDRGAFEYNEQFF
TRBV7-8	.	TRBJ2-2	CAWGPQAGTRNTGELFF
TRBV9	.	TRBJ2-1	CASTAGTSVNNEQFF
TRBV11-3	.	TRBJ1-5	CASAKNQPQHF
TRBV6-6	.	TRBJ2-7	CASSLRTGPRNYYEQYF
TRBV6-4	.	TRBJ2-3	CASSDTSGTDTQYF
TRBV27	.	TRBJ1-5	CASSSSPNQPQHF